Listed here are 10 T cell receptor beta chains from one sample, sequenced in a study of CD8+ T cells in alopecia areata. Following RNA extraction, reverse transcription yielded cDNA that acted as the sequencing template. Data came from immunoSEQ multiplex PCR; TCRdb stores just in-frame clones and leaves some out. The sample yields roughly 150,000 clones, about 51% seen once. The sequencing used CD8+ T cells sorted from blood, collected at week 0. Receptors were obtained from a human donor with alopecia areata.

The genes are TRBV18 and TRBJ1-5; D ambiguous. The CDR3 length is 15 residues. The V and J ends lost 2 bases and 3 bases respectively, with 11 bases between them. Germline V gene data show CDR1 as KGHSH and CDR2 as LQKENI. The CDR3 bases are TGTGCCAGCTCACCATATCCGGTCTCCAATCAGCCCCAGCATTTT. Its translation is CASSPYPVSNQPQHF.

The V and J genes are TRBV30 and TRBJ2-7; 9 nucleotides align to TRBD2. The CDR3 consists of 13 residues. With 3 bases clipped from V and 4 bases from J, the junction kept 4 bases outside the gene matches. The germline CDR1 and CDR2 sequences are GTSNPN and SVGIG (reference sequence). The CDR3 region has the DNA TGTGCCTGGAGGTTGGCGGGAGGGTACGAGCAGTACTTC. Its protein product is CAWRLAGGYEQYF.

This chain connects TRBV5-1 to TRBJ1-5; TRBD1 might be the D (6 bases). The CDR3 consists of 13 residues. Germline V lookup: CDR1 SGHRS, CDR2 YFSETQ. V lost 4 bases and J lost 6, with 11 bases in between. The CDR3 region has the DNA TGCGCCAGCAGCATAGGGACAAGTCAGCCCCAGCATTTT. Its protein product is CASSIGTSQPQHF.

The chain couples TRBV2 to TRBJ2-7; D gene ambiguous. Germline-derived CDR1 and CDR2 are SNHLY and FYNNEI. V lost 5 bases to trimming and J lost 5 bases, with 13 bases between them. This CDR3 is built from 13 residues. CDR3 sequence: CASSPRPGNEQYF. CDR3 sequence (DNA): TGTGCCAGCAGTCCTCGACCCGGCAACGAGCAGTACTTC.

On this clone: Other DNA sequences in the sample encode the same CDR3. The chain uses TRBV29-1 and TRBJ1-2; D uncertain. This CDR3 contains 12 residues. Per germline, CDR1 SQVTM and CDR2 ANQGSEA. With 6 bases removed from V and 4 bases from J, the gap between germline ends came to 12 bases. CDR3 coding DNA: TGCAGCGTAGAGACGGGGAGCTATGGCTACACCTTC. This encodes CSVETGSYGYTF.

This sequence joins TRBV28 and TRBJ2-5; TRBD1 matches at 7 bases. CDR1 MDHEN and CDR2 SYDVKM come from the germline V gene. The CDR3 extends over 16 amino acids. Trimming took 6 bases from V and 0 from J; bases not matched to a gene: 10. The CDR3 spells CASSYPGTDYQETQYF. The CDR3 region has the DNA TGTGCCAGCAGCTATCCCGGGACAGACTACCAAGAGACCCAGTACTTC. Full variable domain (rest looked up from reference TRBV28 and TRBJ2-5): DVKVTQSSRYLVKRTGEKVFLECVQDMDHENMFWYRQDPGLGLRLIYFSYDVKMKEKGDIPEGYSVSREKKERFSLILESASTNQTSMYLCASSYPGTDYQETQYFGPGTRLLVL.

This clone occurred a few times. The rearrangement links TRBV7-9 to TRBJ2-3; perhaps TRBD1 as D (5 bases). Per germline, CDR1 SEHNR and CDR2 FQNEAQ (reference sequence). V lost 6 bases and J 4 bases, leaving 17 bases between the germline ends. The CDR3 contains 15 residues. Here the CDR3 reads CASRQGRGAADTQYF. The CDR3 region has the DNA TGTGCCAGCAGACAAGGGCGTGGGGCGGCAGATACGCAGTATTTT.

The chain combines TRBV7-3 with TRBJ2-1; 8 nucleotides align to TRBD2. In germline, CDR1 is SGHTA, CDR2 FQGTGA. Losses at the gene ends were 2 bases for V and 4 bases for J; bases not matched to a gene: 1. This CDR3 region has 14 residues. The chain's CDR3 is CASSLAGGYNEQFF. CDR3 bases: TGTGCCAGCAGCTTAGCGGGGGGATACAATGAGCAGTTCTTC.

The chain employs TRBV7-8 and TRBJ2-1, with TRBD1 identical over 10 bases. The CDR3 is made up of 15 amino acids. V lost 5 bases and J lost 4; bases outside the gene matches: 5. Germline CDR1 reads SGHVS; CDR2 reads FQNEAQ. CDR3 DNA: TGTGCCAGCAGCCTGGGACAGGGGAGGTACAATGAGCAGTTCTTC. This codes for CASSLGQGRYNEQFF.

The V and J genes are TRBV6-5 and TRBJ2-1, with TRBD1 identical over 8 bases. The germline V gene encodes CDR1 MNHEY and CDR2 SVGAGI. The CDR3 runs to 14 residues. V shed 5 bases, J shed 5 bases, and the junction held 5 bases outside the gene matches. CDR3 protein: CASSRTTGDNEQFF. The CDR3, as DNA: TGTGCCAGCAGTCGAACGACAGGGGACAATGAGCAGTTCTTC.